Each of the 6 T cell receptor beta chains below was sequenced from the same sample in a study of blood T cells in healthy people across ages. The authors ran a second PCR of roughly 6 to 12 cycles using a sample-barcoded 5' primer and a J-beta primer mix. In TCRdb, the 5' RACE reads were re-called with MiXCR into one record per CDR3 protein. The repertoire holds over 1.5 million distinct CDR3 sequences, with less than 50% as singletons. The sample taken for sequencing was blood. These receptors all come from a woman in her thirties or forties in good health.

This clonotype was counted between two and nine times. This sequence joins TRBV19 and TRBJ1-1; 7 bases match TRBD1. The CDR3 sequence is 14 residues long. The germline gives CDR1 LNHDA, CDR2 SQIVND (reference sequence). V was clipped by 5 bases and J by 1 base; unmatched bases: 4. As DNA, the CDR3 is TGTGCCAGTAGTCACAGGGGCCAGAACACTGAAGCTTTCTTT. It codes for CASSHRGQNTEAFF.

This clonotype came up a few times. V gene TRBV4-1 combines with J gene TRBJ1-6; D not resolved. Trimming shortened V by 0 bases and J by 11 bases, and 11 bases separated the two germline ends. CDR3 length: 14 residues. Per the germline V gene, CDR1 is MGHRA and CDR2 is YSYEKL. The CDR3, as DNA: TGCGCCAGCAGCCAAGATACTGGTTCGCCACCCCTCCACTTT. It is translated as CASSQDTGSPPLHF.

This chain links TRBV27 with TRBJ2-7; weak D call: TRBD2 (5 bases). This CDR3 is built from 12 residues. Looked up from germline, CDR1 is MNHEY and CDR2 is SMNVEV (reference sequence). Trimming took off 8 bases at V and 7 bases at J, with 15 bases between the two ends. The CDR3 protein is CASASQDWEQYF. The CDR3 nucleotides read TGTGCCAGCGCCAGCCAGGACTGGGAGCAGTACTTC.

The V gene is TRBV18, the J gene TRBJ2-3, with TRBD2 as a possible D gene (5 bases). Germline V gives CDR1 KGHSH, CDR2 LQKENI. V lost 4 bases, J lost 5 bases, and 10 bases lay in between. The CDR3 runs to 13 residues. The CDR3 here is CASSHGKEDTQYF. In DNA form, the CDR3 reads TGTGCCAGCTCACACGGGAAGGAAGATACGCAGTATTTT.

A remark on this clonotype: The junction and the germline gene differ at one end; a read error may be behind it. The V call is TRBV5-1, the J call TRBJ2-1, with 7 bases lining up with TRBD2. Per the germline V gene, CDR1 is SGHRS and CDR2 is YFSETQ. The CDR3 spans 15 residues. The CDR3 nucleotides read TGCGCCTGCAGCTTAGGGACTAATGAGATGGATGAGCAGTTCTTC. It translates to CACSLGTNEMDEQFF.

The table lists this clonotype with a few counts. In nucleotides, the CDR3 is TGCAGTGCTAGCCGGGACTCATATACGCAGTATTTT. It translates to CSASRDSYTQYF. The chain couples TRBV20-1 to TRBJ2-3; maybe TRBD2 (6 bases). The CDR3 totals 12 residues. Germline V gene data show CDR1 as DFQATT and CDR2 as SNEGSKA (reference sequence). V was clipped by 3 bases and J by 7 bases, with 11 bases between them.